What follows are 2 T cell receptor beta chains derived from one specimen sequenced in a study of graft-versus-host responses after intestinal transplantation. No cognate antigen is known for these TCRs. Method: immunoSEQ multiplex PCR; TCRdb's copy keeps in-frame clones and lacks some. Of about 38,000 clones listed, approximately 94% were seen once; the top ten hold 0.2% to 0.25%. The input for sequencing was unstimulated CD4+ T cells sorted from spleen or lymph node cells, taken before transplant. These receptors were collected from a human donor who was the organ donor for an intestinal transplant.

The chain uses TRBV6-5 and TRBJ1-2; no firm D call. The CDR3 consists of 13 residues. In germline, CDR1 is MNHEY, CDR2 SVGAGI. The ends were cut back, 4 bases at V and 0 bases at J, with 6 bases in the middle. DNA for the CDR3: TGTGCCAGCAGTTTTTTTTCTAACTATGGCTACACCTTC. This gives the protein CASSFFSNYGYTF.

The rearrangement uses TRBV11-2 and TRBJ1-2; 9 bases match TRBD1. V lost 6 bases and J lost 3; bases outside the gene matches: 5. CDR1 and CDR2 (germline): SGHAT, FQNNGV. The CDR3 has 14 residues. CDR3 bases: TGTGCCAGCAGTGGACAGGGGCCCCACTATGGCTACACCTTC. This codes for CASSGQGPHYGYTF. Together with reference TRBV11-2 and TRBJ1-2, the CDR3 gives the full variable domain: EAGVAQSPRYKIIEKRQSVAFWCNPISGHATLYWYQQILGQGPKLLIQFQNNGVVDDSQLPKDRFSAERLKGVDSTLKIQPAKLEDSAVYLCASSGQGPHYGYTFGSGTRLTVV.